A selection of T cell receptor beta chains follows, all from one sample in a study of shared clonotypes between healthy human individuals. Repertoires were generated with immunoSEQ multiplex PCR, while TCRdb's copy carries only in-frame clones and drops some. Of 1.6 million or so clones listed, 98% are singletons. The sample consisted of naive CD4+ T cells sorted from blood. Receptor source: a man aged 30 to 45 in good health. CDR3s include the opening cysteine and the closing phenylalanine or tryptophan. Each record gives: D gene, clone size, V gene, J gene, CDR3 protein, CDR3 DNA. A D gene is named only where the DNA matches it firmly. Clone size is shown for a subset of rows, as once, few, many or a class of expanded clone.

D: NA
size: NA
V: TRBV29-1
J: TRBJ2-7
CDR3: CSVIGTFRLGFEQYF
DNA: TGCAGCGTTATTGGGACCTTCCGCCTTGGTTTCGAGCAGTACTTC

D: NA
size: NA
V: TRBV19
J: TRBJ1-2
CDR3: CASTPQFTYGYTF
DNA: TGTGCCAGTACCCCCCAGTTTACCTATGGCTACACCTTC

D: TRBD1
size: NA
V: TRBV13
J: TRBJ2-7
CDR3: CASSSRDRGYYEQYF
DNA: TGTGCCAGCAGCTCCCGGGACAGGGGGTACTACGAGCAGTACTTC

D: TRBD1
size: NA
V: TRBV28
J: TRBJ1-2
CDR3: CASSPLDRELYGYTF
DNA: TGTGCCAGCAGTCCCCTGGACAGGGAGCTCTATGGCTACACCTTC

D: NA
size: NA
V: TRBV10-3
J: TRBJ2-4
CDR3: CAIRDSPGDIQYF
DNA: TGTGCCATCAGGGACTCCCCTGGGGACATTCAGTACTTC

D: NA
size: NA
V: TRBV7-2
J: TRBJ1-3
CDR3: CASSLYSGNTIYF
DNA: TGTGCCAGCAGCTTATACTCTGGAAACACCATATATTTT

D: NA
size: NA
V: TRBV7-2
J: TRBJ2-7
CDR3: CASSLVLDSLYEQYF
DNA: TGTGCCAGCAGCTTAGTGCTGGACTCGCTCTACGAGCAGTACTTC

D: TRBD2
size: NA
V: TRBV5-1
J: TRBJ2-6
CDR3: CASSLASERGSSGANVLTF
DNA: TGCGCCAGCAGCTTGGCCTCGGAGCGGGGGAGCTCTGGGGCCAACGTCCTGACTTTC

D: NA
size: NA
V: TRBV12-2
J: TRBJ1-2
CDR3: CASRLPTGPPVNYGYTF
DNA: TGTGCAAGTCGCTTACCAACGGGACCGCCCGTCAACTATGGCTACACCTTC

D: NA
size: NA
V: TRBV2
J: TRBJ2-7
CDR3: CASSYQVPYF
DNA: TGTGCCAGCAGTTATCAGGTCCCGTACTTC

D: NA
size: once
V: TRBV28
J: TRBJ2-7
CDR3: CASSAPYEQYF
DNA: TGTGCCAGCAGTGCACCCTACGAGCAGTACTTC

D: TRBD1
size: NA
V: TRBV18
J: TRBJ1-2
CDR3: CAAVDGQGGRGYTF
DNA: TGTGCCGCTGTAGACGGACAGGGGGGCCGTGGCTACACCTTC

D: NA
size: NA
V: TRBV28
J: TRBJ1-1
CDR3: CASSLVSGPRNTEAFF
DNA: TGTGCCAGCAGTTTGGTTTCGGGACCCAGGAACACTGAAGCTTTCTTT

D: NA
size: NA
V: TRBV2
J: TRBJ2-3
CDR3: CASSPRVLDTQYF
DNA: TGTGCCAGCAGTCCCAGGGTTTTAGATACGCAGTATTTT

D: NA
size: NA
V: TRBV5-1
J: TRBJ2-3
CDR3: CASSLEGADTQYF
DNA: TGCGCCAGCAGCTTGGAGGGGGCAGATACGCAGTATTTT

D: TRBD1
size: NA
V: TRBV18
J: TRBJ1-2
CDR3: CASSPLGQVGYGYTF
DNA: TGTGCCAGCTCACCTCTTGGACAGGTTGGCTATGGCTACACCTTC

D: TRBD1
size: NA
V: TRBV29-1
J: TRBJ2-5
CDR3: CSVVRQGAQGTQYF
DNA: TGCAGCGTTGTAAGACAGGGGGCACAGGGGACCCAGTACTTC

D: TRBD2
size: NA
V: TRBV9
J: TRBJ2-1
CDR3: CASSVAGGPYNEQFF
DNA: TGTGCCAGCAGCGTAGCGGGAGGGCCCTACAATGAGCAGTTCTTC

D: NA
size: NA
V: TRBV5-1
J: TRBJ1-4
CDR3: CASSLGTDNEKLFF
DNA: TGCGCCAGCAGCTTGGGGACCGATAATGAAAAACTGTTTTTT

D: NA
size: NA
V: TRBV6-5
J: TRBJ2-7
CDR3: CASSYPSAGPSYF
DNA: TGTGCCAGCAGTTACCCTTCCGCCGGGCCTTCTTACTTC

D: NA
size: NA
V: TRBV18
J: TRBJ1-2
CDR3: CASSLRDLQISYGYTF
DNA: TGTGCCAGCTCACTCAGGGACCTACAGATTTCCTATGGCTACACCTTC

D: TRBD2
size: NA
V: TRBV7-2
J: TRBJ2-7
CDR3: CASSLEGGRVYEQYF
DNA: TGTGCCAGCAGCTTAGAAGGCGGGAGGGTTTACGAGCAGTACTTC

D: NA
size: NA
V: TRBV7-2
J: TRBJ2-7
CDR3: CASSSAVSGPGEQYF
DNA: TGTGCCAGCAGCTCAGCGGTATCAGGCCCTGGCGAGCAGTACTTC

D: NA
size: NA
V: TRBV5-4
J: TRBJ2-5
CDR3: CASSSGKGGETQYF
DNA: TGTGCCAGCAGCTCCGGGAAGGGGGGAGAGACCCAGTACTTC

D: NA
size: NA
V: TRBV7-9
J: TRBJ1-2
CDR3: CASSLEDRDLF
DNA: TGTGCCAGCAGCTTAGAGGACCGGGACCTCTTC

D: NA
size: NA
V: TRBV15
J: TRBJ1-4
CDR3: CATSFLGGASEKLFF
DNA: TGTGCCACCAGCTTCTTGGGGGGGGCCAGTGAAAAACTGTTTTTT

D: TRBD1
size: NA
V: TRBV6-1
J: TRBJ1-5
CDR3: CASSGGQGQNQPQHF
DNA: TGTGCCAGCAGTGGGGGACAGGGACAGAATCAGCCCCAGCATTTT

D: TRBD2
size: NA
V: TRBV5-4
J: TRBJ2-7
CDR3: CASSSRTSGRTYEQYF
DNA: TGTGCCAGCAGCTCCAGGACTAGCGGGAGAACCTACGAGCAGTACTTC

D: NA
size: NA
V: TRBV27
J: TRBJ2-7
CDR3: CASSFTLGHEQYF
DNA: TGTGCCAGCAGTTTCACTTTAGGCCACGAGCAGTACTTC

D: NA
size: NA
V: TRBV10-3
J: TRBJ2-7
CDR3: CAISESSAYYEQYF
DNA: TGTGCCATCAGTGAATCTAGCGCTTACTACGAGCAGTACTTC

D: NA
size: NA
V: TRBV6-5
J: TRBJ1-5
CDR3: CASSVTGYNQPQHF
DNA: TGTGCCAGCAGCGTAACAGGGTACAATCAGCCCCAGCATTTT

D: NA
size: NA
V: TRBV29-1
J: TRBJ2-7
CDR3: CSATPPLGQYF
DNA: TGCAGCGCCACCCCGCCGTTGGGGCAGTACTTC

D: TRBD2
size: NA
V: TRBV2
J: TRBJ2-3
CDR3: CASCGLAGTDTQYF
DNA: TGTGCCAGCTGTGGACTAGCGGGCACAGATACGCAGTATTTT

D: NA
size: NA
V: TRBV10-3
J: TRBJ1-2
CDR3: CAISESGILSYGYTF
DNA: TGTGCCATCAGTGAGTCGGGTATTCTGAGCTATGGCTACACCTTC

D: NA
size: NA
V: TRBV6-1
J: TRBJ1-5
CDR3: CASSQRRVNQPQHF
DNA: TGTGCCAGCAGTCAAAGACGTGTTAATCAGCCCCAGCATTTT

D: NA
size: NA
V: TRBV29-1
J: TRBJ2-1
CDR3: CSVGAPYEQFF
DNA: TGCAGCGTTGGGGCCCCCTATGAGCAGTTCTTC

D: TRBD2
size: NA
V: TRBV30
J: TRBJ2-2
CDR3: CAWKASGRDYTGELFF
DNA: TGTGCCTGGAAGGCTAGCGGGAGGGACTACACCGGGGAGCTGTTTTTT

D: NA
size: once
V: TRBV7-9
J: TRBJ1-5
CDR3: CASSLASGGLGNQPQHF
DNA: TGTGCCAGCAGCTTAGCGTCAGGAGGGTTGGGCAATCAGCCCCAGCATTTT

D: NA
size: once
V: TRBV18
J: TRBJ2-1
CDR3: CASSPPIPSTGSYNEQFF
DNA: TGTGCCAGCTCACCACCAATCCCTAGCACTGGATCCTACAATGAGCAGTTCTTC

D: NA
size: NA
V: TRBV9
J: TRBJ2-5
CDR3: CASSVRLGRETQYF
DNA: TGTGCCAGCAGCGTTAGACTAGGACGCGAGACCCAGTACTTC